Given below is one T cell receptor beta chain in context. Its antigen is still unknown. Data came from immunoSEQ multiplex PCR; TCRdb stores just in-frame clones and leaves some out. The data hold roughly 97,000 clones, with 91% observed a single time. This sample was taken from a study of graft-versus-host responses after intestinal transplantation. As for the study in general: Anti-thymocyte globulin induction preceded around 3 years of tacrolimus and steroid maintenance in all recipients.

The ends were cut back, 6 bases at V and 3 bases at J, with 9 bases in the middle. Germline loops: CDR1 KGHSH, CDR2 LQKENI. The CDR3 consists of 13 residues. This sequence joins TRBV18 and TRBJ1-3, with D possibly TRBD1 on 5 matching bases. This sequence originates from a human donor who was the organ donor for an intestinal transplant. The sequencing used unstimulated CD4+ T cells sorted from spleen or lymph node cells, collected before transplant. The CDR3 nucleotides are TGTGCCAGCTCGCGGGGGGATGGAAACACCATATATTTT. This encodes CASSRGDGNTIYF.